The clone carrying this T cell receptor beta chain was found a few times. The CDR3 sequence is 15 residues long. The germline V gene encodes CDR1 SGHTA and CDR2 FQGNSA. J gave up 7 bases and V 5 bases, and 6 bases lay outside the gene matches. Study processing details: Estimation of nucleated cell counts was performed using reference gene primer amplification. Repertoires were generated with immunoSEQ multiplex PCR, while TCRdb's copy carries only in-frame clones and drops some. That table furnishes V, J and clone size, whereas the DNA furnished D and trimming. The sample lists about 120,000 clones, about nine tenths occurring once. This record belongs to a study of blood T cell repertoires in COVID-19.

Sequenced: peripheral blood. The receptor was derived from a woman in her 70s with acute or convalescent COVID-19. The chain recombines TRBV7-2 with TRBJ2-2, with 11 bases identical to TRBD2. CDR3: CASSPTSGGHGELFF. CDR3 coding DNA: TGTGCCAGCAGCCCCACTAGCGGGGGACACGGGGAGCTGTTTTTT.